This TCR beta chain was retrieved from a study of blood T cell repertoires in COVID-19. Whole-study context: Samples came from the United States, Italy and Spain, spanning acute and convalescent COVID-19. T cells, B-cell-depleted T cells, or PBMCs provided the cDNA or gDNA that served as material.

In the original analysis: Estimation of nucleated cell counts was performed using reference gene primer amplification. Repertoires were generated with immunoSEQ multiplex PCR, while TCRdb's copy carries only in-frame clones and drops some. V and J calls and clone size come straight from that table; D and trimming were deduced from the DNA. This table holds under 130,000 clones, under 80% found once. Germline CDR1 SNHLY, CDR2 FYNNEI. V gave up 7 bases and J gave up 1 base, with 10 bases separating them. The CDR3 sequence is 13 residues long. Sequencing was done on a sample of peripheral blood. The sequence came from a man aged 70 or older with active or convalescent COVID-19. The rearrangement joins TRBV2 to TRBJ1-1; D possibly corresponds to TRBD1 (6 bases). The CDR3 reads CASTTGANTEAFF. CDR3 coding DNA: TGTGCCAGCACGACAGGAGCGAACACTGAAGCTTTCTTT.